What follows are 28 T cell receptor beta chains derived from one specimen sequenced in a study of memory CD4+ T cells and cytomegalovirus serostatus. Data came from immunoSEQ multiplex PCR; TCRdb stores just in-frame clones and leaves some out. The sample yields tens of thousands of clones, about 79% seen once. The sort gate was single viable CD3+CD4+CD8-CD45RO+ cells for memory CD4+ T cells. The material sequenced was memory CD4+ T cells from blood. These receptor sequences come from an adult in good health and CMV-seronegative.

V and J are TRBV10-3 and TRBJ2-2; 8 bases match TRBD2. Germline V lookup: CDR1 ENHRY, CDR2 SYGVKD. The CDR3 length is 17 residues. The ends lost 4 bases at V and 6 bases at J; junction bases unmatched: 13. For the CDR3, the DNA is TGTGCCATCAGTGCGCAACCGGGACTAGAGGGGGCCGGGGAGCTGTTTTTT. Amino acids: CAISAQPGLEGAGELFF.

The chain carries TRBV5-1 and TRBJ2-1; weak D call: TRBD2 (5 bases). V was trimmed by 6 bases and J by 10 bases, leaving 14 bases between them. The CDR3 sequence is 12 residues long. CDR1 and CDR2 from the germline V gene are SGHRS and YFSETQ. The CDR3 spells CASKSEGREQFF. The DNA of the CDR3 is TGCGCCAGCAAGTCTGAGGGAAGGGAGCAGTTCTTC.

This CDR3 is CASSLTAAGRMDEAFF. The CDR3 region has the DNA TGTGCCAGCAGCTTAACGGCAGCAGGACGGATGGATGAAGCTTTCTTT. The chain links TRBV7-3 to TRBJ1-1; D ambiguous. This CDR3 comprises 16 residues. Trimming removed 0 bases at V and 7 bases at J, with 18 bases between. Germline V gives CDR1 SGHTA, CDR2 FQGTGA.

The CDR3 region is CASSRLQRDRVVRETQYF. The CDR3 DNA sequence: TGTGCCAGCAGCCGACTGCAAAGAGACAGGGTTGTACGGGAGACCCAGTACTTC. This chain uses TRBV5-5 with TRBJ2-5, with 7 bases fitting TRBD1. Germline values: CDR1 SGHKS, CDR2 YYEKEE (reference sequence). The CDR3 extends over 18 amino acids. J gave up 5 bases and V 4 bases, and 20 bases lay outside the gene matches.

In its sample, this clone was seen a few times. The chain couples TRBV18 to TRBJ1-2, with a tentative D call TRBD1 (6 bases). The V end was cut by 4 bases, the J end by 8 bases, with 11 bases between. Germline CDR1 KGHSH, CDR2 LQKENI. The CDR3 spans 12 residues. For the CDR3, the DNA is TGTGCCAGCTCACAACGGACAGACGGCTACACCTTC. Its protein is CASSQRTDGYTF.

The chain links TRBV2 to TRBJ2-5; D unresolved. This CDR3 is 14 amino acids long. Trimming stripped 5 bases from V and 3 bases from J, with 13 bases between. The germline V gene encodes CDR1 SNHLY and CDR2 FYNNEI. The CDR3, as DNA: TGTGCCAGCAGTTACAGACCGAAAGAAGAGACCCAGTACTTC. Encoded protein: CASSYRPKEETQYF. Drawing the rest from reference TRBV2 and TRBJ2-5, the complete variable domain is EPEVTQTPSHQVTQMGQEVILRCVPISNHLYFYWYRQILGQKVEFLVSFYNNEISEKSEIFDDQFSVERPDGSNFTLKIRSTKLEDSAMYFCASSYRPKEETQYFGPGTRLLVL.

This chain uses TRBV19 with TRBJ2-2, with 8 bases lining up with TRBD2. There are 14 residues in the CDR3. Trimming cost V 7 bases and J 5 bases; bases outside gene matches: 6. The germline V gene has CDR1 LNHDA and CDR2 SQIVND (reference sequence). The CDR3 loop is CASISGGRTGELFF. For the CDR3, the DNA is TGTGCCAGTATAAGCGGGGGTCGAACCGGGGAGCTGTTTTTT.

V usage is TRBV19 and J usage is TRBJ2-2, with D possibly being TRBD1 or TRBD2 (5 bases each). The CDR3 runs 14 residues. The germline V gene encodes CDR1 LNHDA and CDR2 SQIVND (reference sequence). Trimming took 3 bases from V and 6 from J, leaving 11 bases between them. The CDR3 here is CASSILGVSGELFF. The CDR3 DNA is TGTGCCAGTAGTATTTTGGGGGTGTCCGGGGAGCTGTTTTTT.

The chain combines TRBV7-3 with TRBJ2-1, with D possibly matching TRBD1 (5 bases). The CDR3 runs 16 residues. Germline loops: CDR1 SGHTA, CDR2 FQGTGA. Trimming left V 5 bases short and J 8 bases short, with 22 bases between. The CDR3 protein is CASSPTPRGRFYEQFF. CDR3 nucleotide sequence: TGTGCCAGCAGCCCCACCCCTAGGGGTAGGTTCTATGAGCAGTTCTTC.

This clone occurred once. The rearrangement joins TRBV7-8 to TRBJ1-3; D is undetermined. Per the germline V gene, CDR1 is SGHVS and CDR2 is FQNEAQ. The V gene lost 1 base and the J gene lost 2 bases, with 6 bases spanning the gap. CDR3 size: 14 residues. This CDR3 reads CASSLGGAGNTIYF. As DNA, the CDR3 is TGTGCCAGCAGCTTAGGTGGAGCTGGAAACACCATATATTTT.

This clone was seen only once. This chain uses TRBV29-1 with TRBJ1-1; TRBD1 matches at 9 bases. Looked up from germline, CDR1 is SQVTM and CDR2 is ANQGSEA. J was trimmed by 6 bases and V by 4 bases; bases with no gene match: 6. The CDR3 has 13 amino acids. This CDR3 reads CSVAQGQGPEAFF. CDR3 bases: TGCAGCGTTGCCCAGGGACAGGGACCTGAAGCTTTCTTT.

The chain links TRBV7-3 to TRBJ2-5; TRBD2 aligns across 9 bases. With 4 bases clipped from V and 2 bases from J, the junction kept 5 bases outside the gene matches. Germline values: CDR1 SGHTA, CDR2 FQGTGA. The CDR3 consists of 15 residues. The CDR3, as DNA: TGTGCCAGCAGCTCGAGCGGGGGGAAGCAAGAGACCCAGTACTTC. Its protein is CASSSSGGKQETQYF.

This sequence joins TRBV7-2 and TRBJ1-1; no reliable D call. In germline, CDR1 is SGHTA, CDR2 FQGNSA. V was shortened by 1 base and J by 4 bases, with 7 bases between the two germline ends. The CDR3 is 13 amino acids. DNA for the CDR3: TGTGCCAGCAGCTTAGGAGGTATCACTGAAGCTTTCTTT. Its protein product is CASSLGGITEAFF.

V is TRBV7-9 and J is TRBJ2-3; D call uncertain. The CDR3 extends over 15 amino acids. Deletions cut 0 bases from V and 2 bases from J, with 9 bases between. Looked up from germline, CDR1 is SEHNR and CDR2 is FQNEAQ (reference sequence). The CDR3 nucleotides read TGTGCCAGCAGCTTAGCAACAGCCAACACAGATACGCAGTATTTT. Encoded protein: CASSLATANTDTQYF.

V usage is TRBV19 and J usage is TRBJ1-2; D may be TRBD1 (6 bases). CDR3 length: 15 residues. Germline CDR1 reads LNHDA; CDR2 reads SQIVND (reference sequence). V was clipped by 4 bases and J by 8 bases, with 20 bases between them. CDR3 sequence reads: CASSTPARGGGGYTF. In DNA, the CDR3 is TGTGCCAGTAGTACCCCAGCACGGGGGGGCGGCGGCTACACCTTC.

The V gene is TRBV6-5, the J gene TRBJ1-4; no reliable D call. Looked up from germline, CDR1 is MNHEY and CDR2 is SVGAGI. Trimming took 4 bases from V and 7 from J, leaving 10 bases between them. This CDR3 is built from 13 residues. The CDR3 region is CASSLVFGEKLFF. The CDR3 DNA sequence: TGTGCCAGCAGTTTAGTTTTCGGTGAAAAACTGTTTTTT.

V and J are TRBV28 and TRBJ2-6, with TRBD2 matching over 7 bases. This CDR3 spans 16 amino acids. Germline assignment: CDR1 MDHEN and CDR2 SYDVKM. J gave up 0 bases and V 3 bases, and 2 bases lay outside the gene matches. The CDR3 loop is CASSLWGGSGANVLTF. The CDR3 coding sequence is TGTGCCAGCAGTTTGTGGGGGGGCTCTGGGGCCAACGTCCTGACTTTC.

The CDR3 DNA is TGCGCCAGCAGCCAATGGGCCGGAAGCATTGAAAAACTGTTTTTT. Its protein is CASSQWAGSIEKLFF. This chain joins TRBV4-1 and TRBJ1-4, with unresolved D. The germline V and J ends were trimmed by 2 bases and 7 bases, with 14 bases remaining between them. The CDR3 is 15 residues long. From germline, CDR1 is MGHRA and CDR2 YSYEKL.

This sequence joins TRBV19 and TRBJ1-1, with 8 bases identical to TRBD1. The junction had 10 bases not matched to a gene; V was cut back by 5 bases and J by 5 bases. Germline V CDR1 and CDR2: LNHDA, SQIVND (reference sequence). The CDR3 is 15 residues long. The CDR3 sequence is CASSPGADRETEAFF. DNA of the CDR3: TGTGCCAGTAGTCCAGGTGCGGACAGGGAGACTGAAGCTTTCTTT.

This chain connects TRBV5-8 to TRBJ1-2; 7 bases are shared with TRBD1. The CDR3 has 16 residues. After removal of 0 bases from V and 0 bases from J, the junction contained 5 bases not matched to a gene. Germline loops: CDR1 SGHTS, CDR2 YDEGEE. The CDR3 reads CASSLDRGLTNYGYTF. CDR3 bases: TGTGCCAGCAGCTTGGACAGGGGACTGACTAACTATGGCTACACCTTC.

The CDR3: CASRERFGPYEQYF. In DNA, the CDR3 is TGCGCCAGCAGGGAAAGGTTCGGTCCATACGAGCAGTACTTC. V usage is TRBV5-1 and J usage is TRBJ2-7; D gene uncertain. The V gene lost 5 bases and the J gene lost 4 bases, with 16 bases spanning the gap. Germline CDR1 SGHRS, CDR2 YFSETQ. The CDR3 is 14 residues long.

The V gene is TRBV20-1, the J gene TRBJ1-1, with D perhaps matching TRBD1 (5 bases). CDR3 length: 11 residues. Germline values: CDR1 DFQATT, CDR2 SNEGSKA (reference sequence). CDR3 bases: TGCAGGGGGGTTCTAAGCACTGAAGCTTTCTTT. Translation: CRGVLSTEAFF.

This chain joins TRBV7-8 and TRBJ2-7; 10 positions agree with TRBD2. The trim removed 1 base at V and 2 bases at J, leaving 5 bases unmatched. The CDR3 is 16 residues long. CDR1 is SGHVS, CDR2 FQNEAQ, per germline. CDR3 in DNA: TGTGCCAGCAGCTTAGGTAGTACTAGCGGGGCCTACGAGCAGTACTTC. Its protein is CASSLGSTSGAYEQYF.

The V call is TRBV7-2, the J call TRBJ2-3; D is undetermined. This CDR3 spans 16 amino acids. Germline V gene sequence: CDR1 SGHTA, CDR2 FQGNSA. V was pared by 3 bases and J by 6 bases, with 19 bases between. CDR3 in DNA: TGTGCCAGCAGCTTTAGGCGTCTTGGTATCCCGGATACGCAGTATTTT. It is translated as CASSFRRLGIPDTQYF.

The chain carries TRBV9 and TRBJ1-1; TRBD1 matches at 8 bases. Per the germline V gene, CDR1 is SGDLS and CDR2 is YYNGEE. This CDR3 contains 17 residues. V dropped 3 bases and J dropped 0; count of bases not matched to a gene: 10. The CDR3 loop is CASSGDRGPSMNTEAFF. In DNA, the CDR3 is TGTGCCAGCAGCGGTGACAGGGGCCCCTCTATGAACACTGAAGCTTTCTTT. Together with reference TRBV9 and TRBJ1-1, the CDR3 gives the full variable domain: DSGVTQTPKHLITATGQRVTLRCSPRSGDLSVYWYQQSLDQGLQFLIQYYNGEERAKGNILERFSAQQFPDLHSELNLSSLELGDSALYFCASSGDRGPSMNTEAFFGQGTRLTVV.

This clone is medium-sized within its sample. The rearrangement links TRBV19 to TRBJ1-6; the D gene is possibly TRBD1 (5 bases). CDR3 size: 14 residues. The germline V gene has CDR1 LNHDA and CDR2 SQIVND (reference sequence). Deletions cut 3 bases from V and 7 bases from J, with 10 bases between. The CDR3 coding sequence is TGTGCCAGTAGTATGGCGGCAGGGAATTCACCCCTCCACTTT. Its translation is CASSMAAGNSPLHF.

The chain links TRBV21-1 to TRBJ2-7; the listed D gene, TRBD2, was not tested against the DNA. TRBV21-1 is a pseudogene. The CDR3 consists of 13 residues. CDR3 protein: CASRRGNSYEQYF. The DNA of the CDR3 is TGTGCCAGCAGGCGGGGGAACTCCTACGAGCAGTACTTC.

The chain uses TRBV10-2 and TRBJ1-2; no clear D. The ends were cut back, 3 bases at V and 7 bases at J, with 15 bases in the middle. CDR1 is WSHSY, CDR2 SAAADI, per germline. CDR3 length: 14 residues. The CDR3 loop reads CASSDRSYGGGYTF. The CDR3 coding sequence is TGCGCCAGCAGTGATCGGTCTTACGGCGGTGGCTACACCTTC.